This T cell receptor (beta chain) was documented in a study of T cell responses to AZD1222 COVID-19 vaccine. Broader study findings: Spike was spanned by vaccine-associated CD4 TCRs, which were dominant at 160-218 and 743-854. Nearly half of the spike-specific TCRs reportedly recognize variant regions that carry no mutations. Recipients of AZD1222 seropositive at baseline numbered only 5 to 7.

Clones were sequenced by immunoSEQ multiplex PCR, and TCRdb holds only the in-frame ones, with some missing. The sample contains about 90,000 clones, approximately 88% of which appear only once. Turning to this clone: The antigen is not known. At one boundary the junction diverges from the germline segment, which might be a read error.

The germline V gene encodes CDR1 SEHNR and CDR2 FQNEAQ (reference sequence). CDR3 size: 12 residues. This sample comprised peripheral blood, obtained on day 0 of AZD1222 vaccination. This TCR derives from an adult in good health. The rearrangement joins TRBV7-9 to TRBJ2-7, with TRBD1 as a possible D gene (5 bases). The CDR3 loop reads CASSLDLGHLDF. For the CDR3, the DNA is TGTGCCAGCAGCTTAGATTTAGGACACCTCGACTTC.